Included here is one T cell receptor (beta chain) sequence, with context. This specimen comes from a study of coeliac disease. The assay was immunoSEQ multiplex PCR, and TCRdb's table has in-frame clones only and misses some. The table records under 5,500 clones, 45% to 65% of them present only once. The clonotype comes from a human donor with active celiac disease. Sequences were obtained from intraepithelial lymphocytes from the gut.

For the CDR3, the DNA is TGTGCCAGCAGCTTGGCGGGACTAGCGGGTTCCGAGCAGTACTTC. Protein: CASSLAGLAGSEQYF. The chain is built from TRBV5-4 and TRBJ2-7; TRBD2 matches 12 bases. There are 15 residues in the CDR3. V shed 0 bases and J 6 bases; nucleotides not matched to a gene: 4. Germline V gives CDR1 SGHNT, CDR2 YYREEE (reference sequence).